Sequencing of this TCR beta chain was carried out in a study of T cell responses to AZD1222 COVID-19 vaccine. Across the study: Whether given at about 4 or about 12 weeks, second doses were pooled.

V was pared by 5 bases and J by 4 bases, with 11 bases between. Germline CDR1 is SNHLY and CDR2 is FYNNEI. This CDR3 has 14 residues. The study, taken as a whole, reports: The CD4 TCRs associated with vaccination extended across spike and predominated at 160-218 and 743-854. Clonal diversity was possibly underestimated, and the donors were mostly white British, with more females.

Repertoires were generated with immunoSEQ multiplex PCR, while TCRdb's copy carries only in-frame clones and drops some. The sample includes over 85,000 clones, less than 95% of them seen just once. The sample holds a few counts of this clone. No antigen is known for it. The chain recombines TRBV2 with TRBJ1-4, with D unclear. The sequences come from peripheral blood, collected on day 0 of AZD1222 vaccination. This TCR derives from an adult in good health. The CDR3 DNA sequence: TGTGCCAGCAGTAACTACGGGATTAATGAAAAACTGTTTTTT. It codes for CASSNYGINEKLFF.